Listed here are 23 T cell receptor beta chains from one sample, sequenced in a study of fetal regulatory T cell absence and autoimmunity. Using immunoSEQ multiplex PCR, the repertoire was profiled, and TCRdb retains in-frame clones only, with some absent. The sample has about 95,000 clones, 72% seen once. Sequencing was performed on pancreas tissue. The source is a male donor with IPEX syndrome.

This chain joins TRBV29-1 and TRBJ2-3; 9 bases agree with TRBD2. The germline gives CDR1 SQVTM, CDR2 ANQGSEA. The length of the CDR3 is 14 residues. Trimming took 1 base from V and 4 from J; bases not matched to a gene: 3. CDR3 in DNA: TGCAGCGTTGAAGGGGCGGGGGGGGCAGATACGCAGTATTTT. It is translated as CSVEGAGGADTQYF.

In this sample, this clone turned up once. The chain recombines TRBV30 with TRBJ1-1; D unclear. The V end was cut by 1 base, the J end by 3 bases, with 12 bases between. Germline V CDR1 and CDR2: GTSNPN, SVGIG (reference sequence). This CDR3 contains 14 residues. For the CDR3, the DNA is TGTGCCTGGAGTGCCCTCCGGGGTGACACTGAAGCTTTCTTT. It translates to CAWSALRGDTEAFF.

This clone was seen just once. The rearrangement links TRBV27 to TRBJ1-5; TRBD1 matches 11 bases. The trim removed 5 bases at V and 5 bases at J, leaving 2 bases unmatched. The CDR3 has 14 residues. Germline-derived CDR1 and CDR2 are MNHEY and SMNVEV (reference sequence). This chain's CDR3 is CASSMGQGDQPQHF. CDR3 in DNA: TGTGCCAGCAGTATGGGACAGGGGGATCAGCCCCAGCATTTT.

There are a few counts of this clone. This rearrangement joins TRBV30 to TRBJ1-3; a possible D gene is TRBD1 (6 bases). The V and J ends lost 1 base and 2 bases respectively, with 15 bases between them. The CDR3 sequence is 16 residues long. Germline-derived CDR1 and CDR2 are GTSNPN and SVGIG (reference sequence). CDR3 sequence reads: CAWSGRTADPGNTIYF. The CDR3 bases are TGTGCCTGGAGTGGGAGGACAGCGGATCCTGGAAACACCATATATTTT. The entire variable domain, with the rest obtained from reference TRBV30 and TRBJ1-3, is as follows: SQTIHQWPATLVQPVGSPLSLECTVEGTSNPNLYWYRQAAGRGLQLLFYSVGIGQISSEVPQNLSASRPQDRQFILSSKKLLLSDSGFYLCAWSGRTADPGNTIYFGEGSWLTVV.

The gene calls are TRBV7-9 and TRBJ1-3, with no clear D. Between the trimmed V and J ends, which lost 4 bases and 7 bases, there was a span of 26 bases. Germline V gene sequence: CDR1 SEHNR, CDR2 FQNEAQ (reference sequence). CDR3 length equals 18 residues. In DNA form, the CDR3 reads TGTGCCAGCAGCTACCTTATGCGGACTGACTCCTCCCGGAACACCATATATTTT. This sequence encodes CASSYLMRTDSSRNTIYF.

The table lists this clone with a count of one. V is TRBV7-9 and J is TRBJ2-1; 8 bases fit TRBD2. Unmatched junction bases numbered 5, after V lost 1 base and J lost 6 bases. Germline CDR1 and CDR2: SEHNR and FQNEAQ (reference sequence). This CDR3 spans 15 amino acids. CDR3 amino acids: CASSLDAGGFNEQFF. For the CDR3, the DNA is TGTGCCAGCAGCTTAGACGCGGGAGGATTCAATGAGCAGTTCTTC. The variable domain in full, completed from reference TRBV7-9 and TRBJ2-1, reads DTGVSQNPRHKITKRGQNVTFRCDPISEHNRLYWYRQTLGQGPEFLTYFQNEAQLEKSRLLSDRFSAERPKGSFSTLEIQRTEQGDSAMYLCASSLDAGGFNEQFFGPGTRLTVL.

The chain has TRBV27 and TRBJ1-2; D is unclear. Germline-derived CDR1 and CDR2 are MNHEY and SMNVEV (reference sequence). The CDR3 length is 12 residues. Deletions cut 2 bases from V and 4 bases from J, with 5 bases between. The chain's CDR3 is CASSLQLYGYTF. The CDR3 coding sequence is TGTGCCAGCAGTTTACAGCTCTATGGCTACACCTTC.

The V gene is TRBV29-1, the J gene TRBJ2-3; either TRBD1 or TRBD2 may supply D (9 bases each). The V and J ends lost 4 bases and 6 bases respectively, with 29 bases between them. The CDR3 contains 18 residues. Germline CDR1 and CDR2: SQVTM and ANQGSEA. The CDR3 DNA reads TGCAGCGTTGGGAGGACAGGGGCCGCGGGAGGGCCGCGGGATACGCAGTATTTT. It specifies CSVGRTGAAGGPRDTQYF.

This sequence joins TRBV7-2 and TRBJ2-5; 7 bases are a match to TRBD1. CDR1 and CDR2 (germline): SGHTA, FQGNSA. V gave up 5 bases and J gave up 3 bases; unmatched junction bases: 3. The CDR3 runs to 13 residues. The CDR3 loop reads CASSPGTEETQYF. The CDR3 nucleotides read TGTGCCAGCAGCCCCGGGACAGAAGAGACCCAGTACTTC.

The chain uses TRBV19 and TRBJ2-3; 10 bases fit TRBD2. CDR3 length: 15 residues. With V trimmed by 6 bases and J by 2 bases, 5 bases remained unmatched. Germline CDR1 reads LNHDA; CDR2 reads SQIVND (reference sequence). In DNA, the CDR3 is TGTGCCAGTAGGACCGGGACTAGCGCCACAGATACGCAGTATTTT. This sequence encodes CASRTGTSATDTQYF. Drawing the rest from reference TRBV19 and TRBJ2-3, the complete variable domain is DGGITQSPKYLFRKEGQNVTLSCEQNLNHDAMYWYRQDPGQGLRLIYYSQIVNDFQKGDIAEGYSVSREKKESFPLTVTSAQKNPTAFYLCASRTGTSATDTQYFGPGTRLTVL.

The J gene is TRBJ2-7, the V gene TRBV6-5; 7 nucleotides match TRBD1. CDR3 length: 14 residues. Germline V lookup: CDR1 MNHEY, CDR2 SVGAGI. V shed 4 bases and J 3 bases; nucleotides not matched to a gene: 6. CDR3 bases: TGTGCCAGCAGTTCGCCGGGACAGTTCTACGAGCAGTACTTC. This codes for CASSSPGQFYEQYF.

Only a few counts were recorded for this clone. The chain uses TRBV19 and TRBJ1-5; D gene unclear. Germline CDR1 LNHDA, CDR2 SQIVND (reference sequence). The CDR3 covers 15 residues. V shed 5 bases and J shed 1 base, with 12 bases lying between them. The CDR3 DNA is TGTGCCAGTAGTCTCCAAGCCGTAAGCAATCAGCCCCAGCATTTT. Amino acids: CASSLQAVSNQPQHF.

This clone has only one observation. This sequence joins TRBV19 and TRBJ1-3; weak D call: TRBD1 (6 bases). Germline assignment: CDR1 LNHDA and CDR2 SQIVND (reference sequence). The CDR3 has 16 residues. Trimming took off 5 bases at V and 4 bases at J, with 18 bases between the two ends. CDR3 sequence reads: CASSPLQGPTGNTIYF. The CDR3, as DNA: TGTGCCAGTAGTCCCTTACAGGGCCCGACCGGAAACACCATATATTTT.

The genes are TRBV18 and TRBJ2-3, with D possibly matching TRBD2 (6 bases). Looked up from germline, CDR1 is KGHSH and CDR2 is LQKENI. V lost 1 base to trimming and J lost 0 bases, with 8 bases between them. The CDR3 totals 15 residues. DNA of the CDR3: TGTGCCAGCTCACCACGGGGGGTTAGCACAGATACGCAGTATTTT. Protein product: CASSPRGVSTDTQYF.

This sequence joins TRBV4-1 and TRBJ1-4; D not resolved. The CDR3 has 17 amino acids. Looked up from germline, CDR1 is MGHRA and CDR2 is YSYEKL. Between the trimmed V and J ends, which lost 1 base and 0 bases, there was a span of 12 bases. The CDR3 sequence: CASSQGEDIPTNEKLFF. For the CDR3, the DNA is TGCGCCAGCAGCCAAGGGGAAGATATTCCAACTAATGAAAAACTGTTTTTT.

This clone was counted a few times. CDR3 loop: CASSRRGGAVETQYF. For the CDR3, the DNA is TGTGCCAGCAGCCGTCGCGGGGGGGCCGTGGAGACCCAGTACTTC. The chain combines TRBV7-9 with TRBJ2-5, with 9 positions matching TRBD2. The CDR3 contains 15 residues. With V trimmed by 5 bases and J by 5 bases, 9 bases remained unmatched. The germline V gene encodes CDR1 SEHNR and CDR2 FQNEAQ (reference sequence).

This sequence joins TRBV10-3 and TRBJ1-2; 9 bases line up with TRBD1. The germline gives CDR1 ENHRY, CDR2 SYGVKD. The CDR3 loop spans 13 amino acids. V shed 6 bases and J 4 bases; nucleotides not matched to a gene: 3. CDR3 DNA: TGTGCCATCAGGGACAGGGGCCCCTATGGCTACACCTTC. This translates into CAIRDRGPYGYTF.

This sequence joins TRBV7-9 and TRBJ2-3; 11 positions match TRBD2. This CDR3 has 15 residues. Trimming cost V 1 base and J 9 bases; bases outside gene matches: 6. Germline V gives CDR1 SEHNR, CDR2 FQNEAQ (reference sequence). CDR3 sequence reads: CASSLGGLAGLTQYF. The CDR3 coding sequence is TGTGCCAGCAGCTTAGGAGGACTAGCGGGCTTGACGCAGTATTTT. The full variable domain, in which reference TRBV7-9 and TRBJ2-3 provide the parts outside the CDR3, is DTGVSQNPRHKITKRGQNVTFRCDPISEHNRLYWYRQTLGQGPEFLTYFQNEAQLEKSRLLSDRFSAERPKGSFSTLEIQRTEQGDSAMYLCASSLGGLAGLTQYFGPGTRLTVL.

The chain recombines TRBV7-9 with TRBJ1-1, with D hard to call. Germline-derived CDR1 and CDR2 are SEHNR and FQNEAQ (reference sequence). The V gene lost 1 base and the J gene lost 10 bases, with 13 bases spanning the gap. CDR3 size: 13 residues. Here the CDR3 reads CASSLDSRGRAFF. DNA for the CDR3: TGTGCCAGCAGCTTAGATAGCCGGGGAAGAGCTTTCTTT.

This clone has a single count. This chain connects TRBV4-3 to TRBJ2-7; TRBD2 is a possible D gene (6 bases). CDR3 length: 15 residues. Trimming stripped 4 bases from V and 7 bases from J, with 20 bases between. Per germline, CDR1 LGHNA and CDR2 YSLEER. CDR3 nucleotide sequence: TGCGCCAGCAGCCCCCGGGTAGCGGCCCCGGGTGAGCAGTACTTC. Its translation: CASSPRVAAPGEQYF.

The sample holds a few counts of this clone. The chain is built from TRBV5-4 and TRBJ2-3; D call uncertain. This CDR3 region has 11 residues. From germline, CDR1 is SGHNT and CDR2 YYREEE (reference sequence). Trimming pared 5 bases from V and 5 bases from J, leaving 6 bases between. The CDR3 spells CASRRGDTQYF. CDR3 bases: TGTGCCAGCAGGCGAGGAGATACGCAGTATTTT.

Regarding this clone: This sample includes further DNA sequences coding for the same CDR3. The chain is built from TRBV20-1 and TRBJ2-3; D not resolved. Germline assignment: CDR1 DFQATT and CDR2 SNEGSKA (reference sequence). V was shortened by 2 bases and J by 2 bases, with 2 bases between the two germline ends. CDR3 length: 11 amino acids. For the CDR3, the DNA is TGCAGTGCTAGACACACAGATACGCAGTATTTT. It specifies CSARHTDTQYF.

The CDR3 sequence is CASSAQRIFYNEQFF. The CDR3 nucleotides read TGTGCCAGCAGTGCTCAGCGGATATTCTACAATGAGCAGTTCTTC. The chain links TRBV6-1 to TRBJ2-1; weak D call: TRBD2 (5 bases). Trimming pared 4 bases from V and 3 bases from J, leaving 13 bases between. The CDR3 consists of 15 residues. Germline V gene lookup returns CDR1 MNHNS and CDR2 SASEGT.